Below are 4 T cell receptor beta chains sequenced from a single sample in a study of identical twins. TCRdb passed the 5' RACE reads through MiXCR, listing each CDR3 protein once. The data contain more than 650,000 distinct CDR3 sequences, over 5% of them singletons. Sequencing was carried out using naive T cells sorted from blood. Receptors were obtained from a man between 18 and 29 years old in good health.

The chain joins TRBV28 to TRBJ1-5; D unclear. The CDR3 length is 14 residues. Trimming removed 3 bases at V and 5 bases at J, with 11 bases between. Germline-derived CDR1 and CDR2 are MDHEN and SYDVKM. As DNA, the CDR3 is TGTGCCAGCAGTTTTGGGTCATCTCATCAGCCCCAGCATTTT. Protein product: CASSFGSSHQPQHF.

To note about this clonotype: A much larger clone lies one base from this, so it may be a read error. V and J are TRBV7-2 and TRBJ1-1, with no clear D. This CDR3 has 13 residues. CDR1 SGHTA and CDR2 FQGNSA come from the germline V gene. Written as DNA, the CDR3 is TGTGCCGGCAGTATCAACGGAGGTACTGAAGCTTTCTTT. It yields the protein CAGSINGGTEAFF.

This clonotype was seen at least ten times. This CDR3 reads CSVVAAGETQYF. The DNA of the CDR3 is TGCAGCGTTGTAGCGGCGGGAGAGACCCAGTACTTC. The rearrangement joins TRBV29-1 to TRBJ2-5, with a possible D match to TRBD2 (6 bases). This CDR3 is 12 amino acids long. Germline V CDR1 and CDR2: SQVTM, ANQGSEA. Trimming shortened V by 4 bases and J by 4 bases, and 10 bases separated the two germline ends.

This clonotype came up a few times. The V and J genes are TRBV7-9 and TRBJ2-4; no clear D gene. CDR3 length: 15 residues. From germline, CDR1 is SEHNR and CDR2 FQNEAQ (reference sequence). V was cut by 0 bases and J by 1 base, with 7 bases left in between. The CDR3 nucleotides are TGTGCCAGCAGCTTAGCGCTAGAGGCCAAAAACATTCAGTACTTC. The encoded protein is CASSLALEAKNIQYF. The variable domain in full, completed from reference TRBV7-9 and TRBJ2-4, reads DTGVSQNPRHKITKRGQNVTFRCDPISEHNRLYWYRQTLGQGPEFLTYFQNEAQLEKSRLLSDRFSAERPKGSFSTLEIQRTEQGDSAMYLCASSLALEAKNIQYFGAGTRLSVL.